This T cell receptor (beta chain) was retrieved from a study of blood T cell repertoires in COVID-19. Study-level background: Samples taken during acute and convalescent COVID-19 were collected in the United States, Italy and Spain. Sample material is recorded as cDNA or gDNA derived from T cells, B-cell-depleted T cells, or PBMCs.

Original data processing: Reference gene primer amplification in the assay estimated nucleated cell counts. The repertoire was sequenced with immunoSEQ multiplex PCR; TCRdb's copy has only in-frame clones and lacks some. V and J calls plus clone size are reproduced from that table; the DNA served to infer D and trimming. Of more than 80,000 clones listed, 75% to 85% are singletons. The CDR3 runs 15 residues. The V gene's germline CDR1 is SGHNT and CDR2 YYREEE (reference sequence). With 0 bases clipped from V and 4 bases from J, the junction kept 5 bases outside the gene matches. Seattle-derived patients entered the study during active infection and were followed longitudinally.

This sequence was found in a man at least 80 years old with COVID-19, enrolled during active disease. Sequenced sample: peripheral blood. The V call is TRBV5-4, the J call TRBJ2-5; 8 bases are a match to TRBD1. Here the CDR3 reads CASSLDFQGAETQYF. The DNA of the CDR3 is TGTGCCAGCAGCTTGGATTTTCAGGGGGCAGAGACCCAGTACTTC.